This T cell receptor beta chain was found in a study of identical twins. Broader study findings: Analyses of zero insertions could be partly confounded by invariant MAIT and iNKT cells.

This clonotype was observed a few times. Its specificity is not known. TCRdb re-called the 5' RACE reads with MiXCR, one entry per CDR3 protein. The table records roughly 260,000 distinct CDR3 sequences, about 7.5% of them present only once. Trimming took off 4 bases at V and 8 bases at J, with 8 bases between the two ends. Germline V gene data show CDR1 as SGHVS and CDR2 as FQNEAQ. The CDR3 sequence is 11 residues long. The sample was also reused in another study, on yellow fever vaccine responses in identical twins.

The chain has TRBV7-8 and TRBJ1-2; no definite D call. Sequenced: CD8+ T cells sorted from blood. This TCR was sampled from a woman under 30 in good health. CDR3 sequence reads: CASSSSRGYTF. The CDR3 nucleotides read TGTGCCAGCAGCTCGAGTAGGGGCTACACCTTC.